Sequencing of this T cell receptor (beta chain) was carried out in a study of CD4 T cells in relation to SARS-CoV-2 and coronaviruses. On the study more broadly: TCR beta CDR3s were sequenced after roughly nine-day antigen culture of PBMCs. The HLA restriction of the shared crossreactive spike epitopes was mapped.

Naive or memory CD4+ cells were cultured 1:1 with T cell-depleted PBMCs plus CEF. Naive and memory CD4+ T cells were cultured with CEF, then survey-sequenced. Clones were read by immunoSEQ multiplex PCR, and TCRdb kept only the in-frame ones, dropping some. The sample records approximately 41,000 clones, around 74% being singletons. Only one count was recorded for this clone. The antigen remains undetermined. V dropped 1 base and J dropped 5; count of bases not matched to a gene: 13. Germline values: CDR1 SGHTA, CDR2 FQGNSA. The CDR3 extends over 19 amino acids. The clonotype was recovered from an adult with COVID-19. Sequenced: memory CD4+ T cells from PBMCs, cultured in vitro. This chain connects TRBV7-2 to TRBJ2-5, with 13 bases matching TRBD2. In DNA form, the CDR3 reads TGTGCCAGCAGCTTAGGACTAGCGGGAGGCCAGGAGGGGTGGGAGACCCAGTACTTC. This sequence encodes CASSLGLAGGQEGWETQYF.